The 22 T cell receptor beta chains below come from one sample, sequenced in a study of CD8 T cells in ankylosing spondylitis. TCRdb called the 5' RACE reads again in MiXCR, with one record for every CDR3 protein. The sample contains about 140,000 distinct CDR3 sequences, roughly a third of which appear only once. The sample consisted of synovial fluid, either unsorted or a sorted T cell fraction (not recorded which). The source of these receptors is a male donor with ankylosing spondylitis.

This chain links TRBV24-1 with TRBJ2-1; 8 nucleotides line up with TRBD1. Per germline, CDR1 KGHDR and CDR2 SFDVKD. V was pared by 5 bases and J by 8 bases, with 13 bases of the junction left unmatched. The CDR3 runs to 16 residues. The CDR3 region has the DNA TGTGCCACCAGTGGCGCCGGGACAGGAGCAGGACATGAGCAGTTCTTC. Protein: CATSGAGTGAGHEQFF.

This clonotype was recorded many times. The chain has TRBV6-1 and TRBJ2-5; TRBD2 matches 10 bases. The germline V gene encodes CDR1 MNHNS and CDR2 SASEGT. The V segment lost 6 bases and the J segment 4 bases; nucleotides outside the gene matches: 5. The CDR3 has 14 amino acids. CDR3 nucleotide sequence: TGTGCCAGCAGAAAGCGGGGGGGCGGAGAGACCCAGTACTTC. It specifies CASRKRGGGETQYF.

This clonotype showed up just a few times. The chain combines TRBV11-2 with TRBJ2-1; the D gene is possibly TRBD2 (7 bases). Trimming stripped 5 bases from V and 5 bases from J, with 25 bases between. The germline V gene has CDR1 SGHAT and CDR2 FQNNGV. The CDR3 sequence is 18 residues long. CDR3 loop: CASSRRGASAFLDNEQFF. The CDR3 DNA sequence: TGTGCCAGCAGCCGCCGGGGGGCTAGCGCATTCCTCGACAATGAGCAGTTCTTC. Variable domain in full (rest from reference TRBV11-2 and TRBJ2-1): EAGVAQSPRYKIIEKRQSVAFWCNPISGHATLYWYQQILGQGPKLLIQFQNNGVVDDSQLPKDRFSAERLKGVDSTLKIQPAKLEDSAVYLCASSRRGASAFLDNEQFFGPGTRLTVL.

The chain links TRBV20-1 to TRBJ2-2, with 11 nucleotides matching TRBD2. The length of the CDR3 is 15 residues. CDR1 is DFQATT and CDR2 is SNEGSKA in the germline V gene (reference sequence). V gave up 7 bases and J gave up 1 base; unmatched junction bases: 5. CDR3 protein: CSGLAGTLNTGELFF. Written as DNA, the CDR3 is TGCAGTGGACTAGCGGGAACCCTGAACACCGGGGAGCTGTTTTTT.

This clonotype was seen a handful of times. The rearrangement joins TRBV2 to TRBJ1-6; unclear D gene. Germline CDR1 SNHLY, CDR2 FYNNEI. V was clipped by 7 bases and J by 8 bases, with 12 bases between them. The CDR3 spans 13 residues. The CDR3 region has the DNA TGTGCCAGCACGGAGGGTACTGATTCACCCCTCCACTTT. Its translation is CASTEGTDSPLHF.

The rearrangement links TRBV6-5 to TRBJ1-2, with a tentative D call TRBD1 (5 bases). CDR1 is MNHEY and CDR2 is SVGAGI in the germline V gene. The CDR3 totals 12 residues. Trimming cost V 6 bases and J 5 bases, with 10 bases left between them. The CDR3 is CASRGREYGYTF. CDR3 DNA: TGTGCCAGCAGAGGCAGGGAGTATGGCTACACCTTC.

The chain has TRBV24-1 and TRBJ2-4; TRBD1 agrees at 9 bases. The CDR3 spans 16 residues. Germline-derived CDR1 and CDR2 are KGHDR and SFDVKD. The trim removed 5 bases at V and 5 bases at J, leaving 9 bases unmatched. Here the CDR3 reads CATSASDRGRQNIQYF. DNA for the CDR3: TGTGCCACCAGTGCCTCGGACAGGGGACGCCAAAACATTCAGTACTTC.

This clonotype was seen just once. This may be a read error, as it is one base from a much larger clone. The chain employs TRBV4-2 and TRBJ2-7; D uncertain. CDR3 size: 15 residues. Germline CDR1 reads LGHNA; CDR2 reads YNFKEQ. The chain's CDR3 is CASRQEIEPFYEQYF. The CDR3, as DNA: TGTGCCAGCAGGCAAGAAATTGAGCCCTTCTACGAGCAGTACTTC.

This clonotype was observed many times. V and J are TRBV7-2 and TRBJ2-7, with 10 nucleotides matching TRBD2. J lost 2 bases, V lost 5 bases, and 6 bases had no gene match. Germline CDR1 reads SGHTA; CDR2 reads FQGNSA. The CDR3 runs to 15 residues. The CDR3 nucleotides are TGTGCCAGCAGCACGATAGCGGGAGGCACCTACGAGCAGTACTTC. Translated, it gives CASSTIAGGTYEQYF. Variable domain in full (rest from reference TRBV7-2 and TRBJ2-7): GAGVSQSPSNKVTEKGKDVELRCDPISGHTALYWYRQSLGQGLEFLIYFQGNSAPDKSGLPSDRFSAERTGGSVSTLTIQRTQQEDSAVYLCASSTIAGGTYEQYFGPGTRLTVT.

The chain links TRBV20-1 to TRBJ2-3; D may match TRBD1 or TRBD2 (5 bases each). The V and J ends lost 0 bases and 3 bases respectively, with 19 bases between them. This CDR3 region has 17 residues. Germline V gene lookup returns CDR1 DFQATT and CDR2 SNEGSKA (reference sequence). For the CDR3, the DNA is TGCAGTGCTAGAGATATGGGAAGAGGGGTGTTGACAGATACGCAGTATTTT. Protein: CSARDMGRGVLTDTQYF.

V usage is TRBV30 and J usage is TRBJ1-6; D call uncertain. Deletions cut 0 bases from V and 7 bases from J, with 4 bases between. The length of the CDR3 is 12 residues. Germline V lookup: CDR1 GTSNPN, CDR2 SVGIG (reference sequence). CDR3 loop: CAWSVGNSPLHF. For the CDR3, the DNA is TGTGCCTGGAGTGTTGGAAATTCACCCCTCCACTTT.

This clonotype has more than one count but fewer than ten. This rearrangement joins TRBV4-2 to TRBJ2-7; 9 nucleotides line up with TRBD1. Germline loops: CDR1 LGHNA, CDR2 YNFKEQ. V trimming: 0 bases; J trimming: 4 bases; junction bases outside the gene matches: 7. The CDR3 loop spans 16 amino acids. This CDR3 reads CASSQEGSGQGYEQYF. The CDR3 coding sequence is TGTGCCAGCAGCCAAGAGGGCTCGGGACAGGGATACGAGCAGTACTTC.

DNA for the CDR3: TGCGCCAGCAGCTTAGGGGGCACGGATGAAAAACTGTTTTTT. Residues: CASSLGGTDEKLFF. The V call is TRBV5-1, the J call TRBJ1-4; 7 bases map to TRBD1. V trimming: 2 bases; J trimming: 6 bases; junction bases outside the gene matches: 4. The CDR3 sequence is 14 residues long. Germline V gene data show CDR1 as SGHRS and CDR2 as YFSETQ.

This clonotype was seen ten or more times. The rearrangement links TRBV5-1 to TRBJ2-3; 10 positions agree with TRBD2. The length of the CDR3 is 17 residues. The junction had 8 bases not matched to a gene; V was cut back by 0 bases and J by 4 bases. Germline V lookup: CDR1 SGHRS, CDR2 YFSETQ. The CDR3 DNA follows: TGCGCCAGCAGCTTGGGTTTAGCGGGGGGCAGCGCAGATACGCAGTATTTT. Amino acid sequence: CASSLGLAGGSADTQYF.

The V and J genes are TRBV20-1 and TRBJ2-1; a possible D gene is TRBD2 (7 bases). Trimming cost V 4 bases and J 5 bases, with 24 bases left between them. The CDR3 runs 17 residues. Germline values: CDR1 DFQATT, CDR2 SNEGSKA (reference sequence). In DNA form, the CDR3 reads TGCAGTGCTACAAACACCCTCCCCGGGGGGCGCAACAATGAGCAGTTCTTC. Its protein product is CSATNTLPGGRNNEQFF.

This clonotype was counted many times. V and J are TRBV30 and TRBJ2-2; 8 nucleotides align to TRBD1. The V and J ends lost 1 base and 6 bases, in that order; junction bases with no gene match: 1. The CDR3 sequence is 13 residues long. The germline gives CDR1 GTSNPN, CDR2 SVGIG (reference sequence). The CDR3 coding sequence is TGTGCCTGGAGTGCGACAGGGGCCGGGGAGCTGTTTTTT. This codes for CAWSATGAGELFF.

This clonotype was seen only a few times. The chain links TRBV5-1 to TRBJ2-5, with 7 bases matching TRBD2. The germline CDR1 and CDR2 sequences are SGHRS and YFSETQ. The V segment lost 5 bases and the J segment 1 base; nucleotides outside the gene matches: 8. The CDR3 consists of 15 residues. The CDR3 DNA is TGCGCCAGCAGTGGAAGCGGGGCCCCCCAAGAGACCCAGTACTTC. It translates to CASSGSGAPQETQYF.

This clonotype was counted only a few times. The V call is TRBV12-3 or TRBV12-4, the J call TRBJ1-1; 7 nucleotides agree with TRBD1. The V and J ends lost 3 bases and 7 bases, in that order; junction bases with no gene match: 11. The CDR3 length is 15 residues. DNA of the CDR3: TGTGCCAGCAGTTTGGGAACAGGGGCTTGGGGTGAAGCTTTCTTT. Its translation: CASSLGTGAWGEAFF.

The chain employs TRBV29-1 and TRBJ2-3, with D possibly TRBD2 on 6 matching bases. Trimming took off 8 bases at V and 7 bases at J, with 19 bases between the two ends. The CDR3 covers 13 residues. The germline CDR1 and CDR2 sequences are SQVTM and ANQGSEA. The CDR3 DNA reads as TGCAGCATCACCCTTTTGGGGGGACATACGCAGTATTTT. Translated, it gives CSITLLGGHTQYF.

The chain joins TRBV7-2 to TRBJ2-1, with a possible D match to TRBD1 (6 bases). Germline V gives CDR1 SGHTA, CDR2 FQGNSA. The CDR3 runs to 15 residues. Trimming removed 0 bases at V and 8 bases at J, with 14 bases between. CDR3 sequence (DNA): TGTGCCAGCAGCTTAGCAGGGGGAAAGATCGATGAGCAGTTCTTC. This gives the protein CASSLAGGKIDEQFF.

V and J are TRBV20-1 and TRBJ2-7, with D uncertain. The CDR3 consists of 14 residues. Germline V gene data show CDR1 as DFQATT and CDR2 as SNEGSKA (reference sequence). Trimming pared 0 bases from V and 4 bases from J, leaving 13 bases between. The CDR3 nucleotides read TGCAGTGCTAGAGATCTGGGGAAGCGATACGAGCAGTACTTC. It yields the protein CSARDLGKRYEQYF.

This clonotype was observed a handful of times. The V call is TRBV20-1, the J call TRBJ2-1; 12 bases agree with TRBD2. CDR1 and CDR2 from the germline V gene are DFQATT and SNEGSKA (reference sequence). The CDR3 is made up of 15 amino acids. With V trimmed by 5 bases and J by 3 bases, 5 bases remained unmatched. The CDR3 sequence is CSAVPGLAGYNEQFF. Here the CDR3 DNA reads TGCAGTGCTGTACCGGGACTAGCGGGCTACAATGAGCAGTTCTTC.